The present TCR beta chain was sequenced within a study of T cells in Graves' hyperthyroidism and ophthalmopathy. About the research overall: Any treatment followed the collection of peripheral blood at initial diagnosis. Study-wide findings and caveats: Separating ophthalmopathy from stable hyperthyroidism was achieved by a 13 V-J model.

Based on clinical symptoms, serum thyroxine and TRAb, thyroid ultrasound and orbital computed tomography, diagnoses were reached. The length of the CDR3 is 15 residues. Trimming removed 1 base at V and 7 bases at J, with 17 bases between. The germline V gene encodes CDR1 LGHNA and CDR2 YNFKEQ. Details on this clonotype: Its antigen remains unknown.

The investigators amplified TCR beta CDR3 regions from RNA transcripts. During a first-round RT-PCR of the TCR CDR3, the HTBI primer set was used. MiXCR was run by TCRdb on the multiplex PCR reads, yielding one entry per CDR3 protein. Here the sample spans hundreds of thousands of distinct CDR3 sequences, around 21% being singletons. The J gene is TRBJ2-7, the V gene TRBV4-2; D is perhaps TRBD2 (6 bases). The sequence derives from a man younger than 40 with Graves' ophthalmopathy. Source material: blood. For the CDR3, the DNA is TGTGCCAGCAGCCAAGTTCCGGGTCAGGCGGGAGAGCAGTACTTC. The encoded protein is CASSQVPGQAGEQYF.